This is a list of T cell receptor beta chains from one sample in a study of cytomegalovirus exposure and HLA in healthy donors. Profiled with immunoSEQ multiplex PCR; TCRdb holds only in-frame clones, not every one. The sample holds approximately 130,000 clones, approximately 9% seen once. Sequencing input: PBMCs. All receptors derive from a woman aged 40 to 55 in good health and CMV-seropositive. Each CDR3 is given with its conserved first and last residue. D genes are given only for firm matches. For some rows the clone size is stated as once, few or many, or as a class when expanded; others skip it.

>few|.|TRBJ2-6|TRBV7-9
TGTGCCAGCACCACGGCCGGGATGGTCTGGGATGGGGCCAACGTCCTGACTTTC
CASTTAGMVWDGANVLTF
>.|.|TRBJ1-1|TRBV16
TGTGCCAGCAGCCAATCCGGTGACAAGGCGAACACTGAAGCTTTCTTT
CASSQSGDKANTEAFF
>.|TRBD1|TRBJ2-7|TRBV10-3
TGTGCCATCAGCGGGGGACAGGGGGACCACGAGCAGTACTTC
CAISGGQGDHEQYF
>few|TRBD1|TRBJ2-1|TRBV29-1
TGCAGCGTTGAAGAGGATTGGGGACAGGGGGCGATCAATCCCTACAATGAGCAGTTCTTC
CSVEEDWGQGAINPYNEQFF
>.|TRBD1|TRBJ1-1|TRBV19
TGTGCCAGTAGTTTGGACAGGGCGGGAGCGAACACTGAAGCTTTCTTT
CASSLDRAGANTEAFF
>.|.|TRBJ1-5|TRBV7-8
TGTGCCAGCAGCCCGCAGGGTTATAGCAATCAGCCCCAGCATTTT
CASSPQGYSNQPQHF
>.|TRBD1|TRBJ2-7|TRBV5-4
TGTGCCAGCAGTGTCGGGACAGGGCCCTACGAGCAGTACTTC
CASSVGTGPYEQYF
>many|.|TRBJ1-2|TRBV29-1
TGCAGTTCCGGGACTCACCCTCCCAACTATGGCTACACCTTC
CSSGTHPPNYGYTF
>few|.|TRBJ1-1|TRBV7-2
TGTGCCAGCAGCTTAGGAGGCGGAGCTTTCTTT
CASSLGGGAFF
>.|.|TRBJ2-3|TRBV7-2
TGTGCCAGCAGCCGACAGTCGACAGATACGCAGTATTTT
CASSRQSTDTQYF
>.|.|TRBJ2-1|TRBV19
TGTGCCACTTGGGACTTCGATCTCTACAATGAGCAGTTCTTC
CATWDFDLYNEQFF
>.|TRBD2|TRBJ2-5|TRBV5-6
TGTGCCAGCAGCTTTCCTAGCGGGGGCGGGGAGACCCAGTACTTC
CASSFPSGGGETQYF
>few|.|TRBJ1-2|TRBV5-4
TGTGCCAGCAGAACAGGGTTTAACTATGGCTACACCTTC
CASRTGFNYGYTF
>few|.|TRBJ1-2|TRBV6-5
TGTGCCAGCAGTTACGCGTCAGGGGCAGGTAGCTATGGCTACACCTTC
CASSYASGAGSYGYTF
>.|TRBD2|TRBJ2-5|TRBV5-1
TGCGCCAGCAGCGAGACTAGCGGGGGCCCAGAGACCCAGTACTTC
CASSETSGGPETQYF
>few|TRBD1|TRBJ1-1|TRBV6-5
TGTGCCAGCAGCCCAAACAGGGGGAGGAACACTGAAGCTTTCTTT
CASSPNRGRNTEAFF